This is a list of T cell receptor beta chains from one sample in a study of blood T cell repertoires in COVID-19. Here immunoSEQ multiplex PCR was the method, and the copy in TCRdb shows in-frame clones only, minus some. The sample consists of about 69,000 clones, almost 90% of them appearing once. The sample comprised peripheral blood. These receptor sequences come from a man aged 45-65 years with acute or convalescent COVID-19. The CDR3 runs from the conserved cysteine through the conserved F or W. A D gene is named only where the DNA matches it firmly. Some rows have no size entry. The others give once, few or many, or a class for an expanded clone.

- | TRBJ1-1 | TRBV5-1 | TRBD1 | TGCGCCACCAAGCGGGACAGGGGGAATATGAACACTGAAGCTTTCTTT | CATKRDRGNMNTEAFF
- | TRBJ1-2 | TRBV28 | TRBD1 | TGTGCCAGCAGTTCCGGGACAGTTATCAAAACATACTATGGCTACACCTTC | CASSSGTVIKTYYGYTF
- | TRBJ2-3 | TRBV27 | - | TGTGCCAGCAGTCTAAAGGCGGGTACAGATACGCAGTATTTT | CASSLKAGTDTQYF
once | TRBJ1-1 | TRBV6-5 | - | TGTGCCAGCAGTTACCCGGAAGGGGGGGCGAGAGCTTTCTTT | CASSYPEGGARAFF
- | TRBJ2-1 | TRBV7-7 | - | TGTGCCAGCAGCTTAGACGGCTCCTACAATGAGCAGTTCTTC | CASSLDGSYNEQFF
- | TRBJ2-5 | TRBV5-1 | TRBD1 | TGCGCCAGCAGCTTGCTCCCGGGACAGGGGGCCGTTGGGGAGACCCAGTACTTC | CASSLLPGQGAVGETQYF
few | TRBJ2-7 | TRBV27 | TRBD1 | TGTGCCAGCAGTCTGCGGACAGGGCCCTACGAGCAGTACTTC | CASSLRTGPYEQYF
- | TRBJ2-2 | TRBV7-2 | - | TGTGCCAGCAGCTTTAGTTTCCGGGTAGCCGCCACCGGGGAGCTGTTTTTT | CASSFSFRVAATGELFF
- | TRBJ1-1 | TRBV19 | - | TGTGCCAGTAGTCTACAGGGTCTGGGGACTGAAGCTTTCTTT | CASSLQGLGTEAFF
- | TRBJ2-5 | TRBV3-1/TRBV3-2 | - | TGTGCCAGCAGCCAAGAAGTACATCCGAAAGAGACCCAGTACTTC | CASSQEVHPKETQYF
- | TRBJ2-1 | TRBV19 | - | TGTGCCAGTAGTACAGGGGACCCAACCTACAATGAGCAGTTCTTC | CASSTGDPTYNEQFF
- | TRBJ1-1 | TRBV4-3 | - | TGCGCCAGCAGCCAAGATTTAGGGGTCGGGACTGAAGCTTTCTTT | CASSQDLGVGTEAFF
- | TRBJ2-3 | TRBV7-9 | TRBD1 | TGTGCCAGCAGCCGCCGAGGGCAGGGGGCAGATACGCAGTATTTT | CASSRRGQGADTQYF
- | TRBJ2-3 | TRBV7-2 | - | TGTGCCAGCAGCCCACAGGGGGGGACGAGATGGTTGTATTTT | CASSPQGGTRWLYF
- | TRBJ2-1 | TRBV24-1 | TRBD2 | TGTGCCACCAGTGGCCAGGGAGCTAGCGGGAGGAATGAGCAGTTCTTC | CATSGQGASGRNEQFF
- | TRBJ2-7 | TRBV11-3 | - | TGTGCCAGCAGCTTAGAGGGTAGCGGACTGTACGAGCAGTACTTC | CASSLEGSGLYEQYF
- | TRBJ2-1 | TRBV2 | TRBD1 | TGTGCCAGCAACGAAGACAGGGGAGGTTACAATGAGCAGTTCTTC | CASNEDRGGYNEQFF
- | TRBJ2-7 | TRBV13 | TRBD2 | TGTGCCAGCAGCTCGCGGGGACTAGCGGGCCACGAGCAGTACTTC | CASSSRGLAGHEQYF
- | TRBJ1-2 | TRBV18 | - | TGTGCCAGCGCAATCAGAGCGGACGGCTATGGCTACACCTTC | CASAIRADGYGYTF
- | TRBJ2-1 | TRBV2 | - | TGTGCCAGCGGAGGGGATAGCTCCTACAATGAGCAGTTCTTC | CASGGDSSYNEQFF
- | TRBJ1-2 | TRBV18 | TRBD1 | TGTGCCAGCTCACCTCGGGACAGTAACTATGGCTACACCTTC | CASSPRDSNYGYTF
- | TRBJ1-2 | TRBV29-1 | - | TGCAGCGAGAGTGACGCGGAATATGGCTACACCTTC | CSESDAEYGYTF
- | TRBJ1-4 | TRBV2 | - | TGTGCCAGCATCTCCGGGCCAGGGACTAATGAAAAACTGTTTTTT | CASISGPGTNEKLFF
- | TRBJ2-7 | TRBV5-4 | TRBD2 | TGTGCCAGCAGCTCTATAGCGGGAGGACTCTCCTACGAGCAGTACTTC | CASSSIAGGLSYEQYF
- | TRBJ2-3 | TRBV14 | TRBD2 | TGTGCCAGCAGCCTGGGACTAGCCAACACAGATACGCAGTATTTT | CASSLGLANTDTQYF
- | TRBJ2-7 | TRBV19 | - | TGTGCCAGTAGCCGAGCACCAAGCTCCTACGAGCAGTACTTC | CASSRAPSSYEQYF
- | TRBJ1-1 | TRBV19 | - | TGTGCCAGTAGTATAGGCCTCGGTGAAGCTTTCTTT | CASSIGLGEAFF
- | TRBJ2-7 | TRBV4-3 | TRBD1 | TGCGCCAGCAGCCAAATGGACAGGGGGCCTTACGAGCAGTACTTC | CASSQMDRGPYEQYF
- | TRBJ2-4 | TRBV6-1 | TRBD2 | TGTGCCAGCAGTGAAGACGCGGGGGGCACCAAAAACATTCAGTACTTC | CASSEDAGGTKNIQYF
- | TRBJ2-2 | TRBV5-4 | TRBD2 | TGTGCCAGCAGCCTCCGGGACTACCGGTCGAGGACCGGGGAGCTGTTTTTT | CASSLRDYRSRTGELFF
- | TRBJ2-3 | TRBV7-2 | - | TGTGCCAGCAGCCTCGTCAGGGTTCCCCTCACAGATACGCAGTATTTT | CASSLVRVPLTDTQYF
- | TRBJ1-1 | TRBV27 | - | TGTGCCAGCAGTCTCCGCAGGGCCCCTGAAGCTTTCTTT | CASSLRRAPEAFF
few | TRBJ2-6 | TRBV7-9 | - | TGTGCCAGCAGCTTTACAGAGTCTGGGGCCAACGTCCTGACTTTC | CASSFTESGANVLTF
- | TRBJ1-4 | TRBV2 | TRBD1 | TGTGCCAGCAGTTCTCGACAGGGCGGACTTGAAAAACTGTTTTTT | CASSSRQGGLEKLFF
- | TRBJ2-5 | TRBV7-9 | - | TGTGCCAGCAGCCTGGTCCAGTTGGAGGAGACCCAGTACTTC | CASSLVQLEETQYF
- | TRBJ2-5 | TRBV5-4 | TRBD1 | TGTGCCAGCAGCTTGGCCTACGACAGGGTGGAGACCCAGTACTTC | CASSLAYDRVETQYF
- | TRBJ1-5 | TRBV24-1 | - | TGTGCCACCAGTGATGGCGGCAGGGGCCTATCCATGGACAGTCAGCCCCAGCATTTT | CATSDGGRGLSMDSQPQHF
- | TRBJ1-4 | TRBV19 | TRBD1 | TGTGCCAGTTCTGACAGGGCCACTAATGAAAAACTGTTTTTT | CASSDRATNEKLFF
once | TRBJ2-5 | TRBV5-6 | - | TGTGCCAGCAGCTTGGGTAGGAGAGAGACCCAGTACTTC | CASSLGRRETQYF
- | TRBJ2-7 | TRBV6-5 | TRBD2 | TGTGCCAGCACGGATAGGCGGGAGATCCCCTACGAGCAGTACTTC | CASTDRREIPYEQYF
- | TRBJ2-1 | TRBV7-9 | TRBD2 | TGTGCCAGCAGCTTAGGAAGCGGGGAGGTCGATGAGCAGTTCTTC | CASSLGSGEVDEQFF
- | TRBJ2-3 | TRBV10-1 | - | TGCGCCAGCAGTGAGTCCATCACAGATACGCAGTATTTT | CASSESITDTQYF
- | TRBJ2-7 | TRBV5-1 | - | TGCGCCAGCAGCTTGGATGAGTACGAGCAGTACTTC | CASSLDEYEQYF
once | TRBJ1-1 | TRBV29-1 | - | TGCAGCGTTGAAGCGGTCAAAGGGGTAACTGAAGCTTTCTTT | CSVEAVKGVTEAFF
- | TRBJ1-2 | TRBV30 | - | TGTGCCTGGAGTGTACAGGGCCATGGCTACACCTTC | CAWSVQGHGYTF
- | TRBJ1-6 | TRBV6-5 | TRBD1 | TGTGCCAGCAGCTCCCAGACAGGGGGTTCACCCCTCCACTTT | CASSSQTGGSPLHF
- | TRBJ1-5 | TRBV2 | - | TGTGCCAGCATCTATAGTACTTATCAGCCCCAGCATTTT | CASIYSTYQPQHF
few | TRBJ1-2 | TRBV10-3 | - | TGTGCCATCAGCCCTCAGCCCGGGGGAGAGGGCTACACCTTC | CAISPQPGGEGYTF
- | TRBJ1-2 | TRBV19 | - | TGTGCCAGTCGGGAGAGGGGCCGACACTATGGCTACACCTTC | CASRERGRHYGYTF
- | TRBJ2-3 | TRBV5-1 | - | TGCGCCAGCAGCCTTAGTGGTACGCAGTATTTT | CASSLSGTQYF
- | TRBJ1-6 | TRBV19 | TRBD1 | TGTGCCAGAAACGACCCCGGGACAGGGGGATCACCCCTCCACTTT | CARNDPGTGGSPLHF
- | TRBJ2-7 | TRBV4-1 | - | TGCGCCAGCAGCCCTGACAGTAATCTCTACGAGCAGTACTTC | CASSPDSNLYEQYF
- | TRBJ2-7 | TRBV11-2 | TRBD2 | TGTGCCAGCAGCTTAGAATTAGGGAGCGGGAGAGTATCCTACGAGCAGTACTTC | CASSLELGSGRVSYEQYF
- | TRBJ2-7 | TRBV11-2 | - | TGTGCCAGCAGCCCTGAGGATAGCGAGCAGTACTTC | CASSPEDSEQYF
once | TRBJ1-4 | TRBV6-5 | TRBD1 | TGTGCCAGCAGTAGTCCGGCGACAGGGAACGAAAAACTGTTTTTT | CASSSPATGNEKLFF
- | TRBJ2-7 | TRBV29-1 | - | TGCAGCGTTGAGACAACTAGCTACGAGCAGTACTTC | CSVETTSYEQYF
few | TRBJ2-1 | TRBV10-3 | - | TGTGCCAGTCAGGTGGTCCAGTACAATGAGCAGTTCTTC | CASQVVQYNEQFF